These T cell receptor beta chains were read from a single sample in a study of blood T cell repertoires in COVID-19. Sequencing was performed with immunoSEQ multiplex PCR; in TCRdb, only in-frame clones are kept and a portion is missing. The profile shows 140,000 to 150,000 clones, about nine tenths of them singletons. The sample comprised PBMCs or T cells enriched from blood (not recorded which). These receptors were collected from a man aged 50 or older who had recovered from COVID-19. Both conserved end residues are part of each CDR3. Fields, in order: V gene, CDR3 length, D gene, clone size, J gene, CDR3 protein, CDR3 DNA. A D gene is named only where the DNA matches it firmly. Expanded clones get a size class; other rows say once, few or many, or leave the size out.

>TRBV28|16|-|-|TRBJ1-5
CAGSRRGTGGNQPQHF
TGTGCCGGCTCCAGGAGGGGAACCGGAGGTAATCAGCCCCAGCATTTT
>TRBV7-2|16|TRBD2|-|TRBJ2-2
CASSLLSGANTGELFF
TGTGCCAGCAGCTTACTTAGCGGGGCGAACACCGGGGAGCTGTTTTTT
>TRBV7-2|15|-|once|TRBJ1-2
CASSLGREDRSGYTF
TGTGCCAGCAGCTTAGGTAGGGAGGATCGGTCTGGCTACACCTTC
>TRBV7-9|14|TRBD1|-|TRBJ2-5
CASSPRDSQETQYF
TGTGCCAGCAGCCCTCGGGACAGCCAAGAGACCCAGTACTTC
>TRBV2|14|TRBD2|-|TRBJ2-7
CASRGASGKGEQYF
TGTGCCAGCAGGGGCGCTAGCGGGAAAGGCGAGCAGTACTTC
>TRBV4-3|17|TRBD1|-|TRBJ2-1
CASSLGTGGAEKNEQFF
TGCGCCAGCAGCCTTGGGACAGGGGGTGCAGAGAAGAATGAGCAGTTCTTC
>TRBV4-3|14|-|-|TRBJ1-1
CASSQDRVNTEAFF
TGCGCCAGCAGCCAAGATAGAGTGAACACTGAAGCTTTCTTT
>TRBV5-1|14|TRBD2|-|TRBJ2-5
CASSHGTSQETQYF
TGCGCCAGCAGCCACGGGACTAGCCAGGAGACCCAGTACTTC
>TRBV4-3|15|-|-|TRBJ1-6
CASSHVDSNNSPLHF
TGCGCCAGCAGCCATGTTGACAGTAATAATTCACCCCTCCACTTT
>TRBV28|14|-|-|TRBJ2-5
CASTLLAAQETQYF
TGTGCCAGCACCCTACTAGCCGCACAAGAGACCCAGTACTTC
>TRBV18|17|TRBD2|-|TRBJ2-2
CASSLYSGRAATGELFF
TGTGCCAGCTCTCTCTATAGCGGGAGGGCCGCCACCGGGGAGCTGTTTTTT
>TRBV9|16|TRBD1|once|TRBJ1-2
CASRGTGGKSNYGYTF
TGTGCCAGCAGAGGGACAGGGGGTAAGTCTAACTATGGCTACACCTTC
>TRBV6-5|13|-|-|TRBJ1-1
CASKPPGHGAAFF
TGTGCCAGCAAGCCCCCGGGACACGGTGCAGCTTTCTTT
>TRBV5-1|13|TRBD1|-|TRBJ2-7
CASIKQGYYEQYF
TGCGCCAGCATAAAACAGGGGTACTACGAGCAGTACTTC
>TRBV5-1|15|TRBD1|-|TRBJ1-2
CASSPQGQGGYGYTF
TGCGCCAGCAGCCCTCAGGGACAGGGGGGCTATGGCTACACCTTC
>TRBV5-1|15|TRBD2|-|TRBJ2-1
CASSLELAGYTEQFF
TGCGCCAGCAGCTTGGAACTAGCGGGATACACTGAGCAGTTCTTC
>TRBV28|14|-|-|TRBJ1-5
CASTENLSNQPQHF
TGTGCCAGCACAGAAAACCTTAGCAATCAGCCCCAGCATTTT
>TRBV11-2|14|-|-|TRBJ1-6
CASSIQGNNSPLHF
TGTGCCAGCAGTATTCAGGGAAACAATTCACCCCTCCACTTT
>TRBV7-3|12|TRBD1|-|TRBJ1-2
CASSDRGYGYTF
TGTGCCAGCAGCGACAGGGGGTATGGCTACACCTTC
>TRBV6-5|13|-|-|TRBJ1-4
CASSPLGGEKLFF
TGTGCCAGCAGCCCCTTGGGAGGGGAAAAACTGTTTTTT
>TRBV7-9|15|TRBD2|-|TRBJ2-1
CASSTRGGPYNEQFF
TGTGCCAGCAGTACACGGGGGGGCCCCTACAATGAGCAGTTCTTC
>TRBV5-6|14|-|-|TRBJ1-6
CASSRSMQNSPLHF
TGTGCCAGCAGCCGGAGCATGCAGAATTCACCCCTCCACTTT
>TRBV28|13|TRBD2|-|TRBJ2-1
CASSSGNLNEQFF
TGTGCCAGCAGCAGCGGGAATTTGAATGAGCAGTTCTTC
>TRBV14|12|-|-|TRBJ1-1
CASSPGRTEAFF
TGTGCCAGCAGCCCCGGGAGAACTGAAGCTTTCTTT
>TRBV5-4|14|-|-|TRBJ2-3
CASSLDSFTDTQYF
TGTGCCAGCAGCCTCGACTCCTTCACAGATACGCAGTATTTT
>TRBV5-4|14|TRBD1|-|TRBJ1-1
CASSGDRQNTEAFF
TGTGCCAGCAGTGGGGACAGACAAAACACTGAAGCTTTCTTT
>TRBV7-6|15|-|-|TRBJ2-2
CASSVRESVGGELFF
TGTGCCAGCAGCGTCAGGGAAAGTGTTGGCGGGGAGCTGTTTTTT
>TRBV5-1|16|-|once|TRBJ1-6
CASRAGSPFVASPLHF
TGCGCCAGCAGAGCTGGTAGTCCGTTCGTAGCTTCACCCCTCCACTTT
>TRBV9|13|TRBD1|-|TRBJ1-5
CASSVGQGQPQHF
TGTGCCAGCAGCGTAGGACAGGGACAGCCCCAGCATTTT